Listed below are T cell receptor beta chains from one sample, sequenced in a study of OX40 agonist ivuxolimab in advanced cancers. Sequenced by immunoSEQ multiplex PCR; TCRdb stores in-frame clones only, minus some. The sample has about 52,000 clones; roughly 80% are singletons. Sequencing used CD4+ or CD8+ T cells sorted from blood, obtained in a trial of the OX40 agonist ivuxolimab. These receptors were obtained from an adult with an advanced solid tumor such as melanoma, head and neck, liver or kidney cancer. Each CDR3 is given with its conserved first and last residue. Each record gives: J gene, V gene, CDR3 protein.

J gene: TRBJ1-5
V gene: TRBV28
CDR3 protein: CASSLRQGAWQPQHF

J gene: TRBJ2-1
V gene: TRBV6-1
CDR3 protein: CATRLAESNEQFF

J gene: TRBJ2-1
V gene: TRBV27
CDR3 protein: CASRVPGLGYNEQFF

J gene: TRBJ2-1
V gene: TRBV5-4
CDR3 protein: CASTLGGFGNEQFF

J gene: TRBJ2-4
V gene: TRBV10-2
CDR3 protein: CASSGGENIQYF

J gene: TRBJ2-2
V gene: TRBV18
CDR3 protein: CASSPPGRANTGELFF

J gene: TRBJ2-5
V gene: TRBV5-8
CDR3 protein: CASSANIQETQYF

J gene: TRBJ2-3
V gene: TRBV28
CDR3 protein: CASSSLAGGPRDTQYF

J gene: TRBJ2-7
V gene: TRBV11-1
CDR3 protein: CASSLGSKGEQYF

J gene: TRBJ2-1
V gene: TRBV7-3
CDR3 protein: CASGQGSEYEQFF

J gene: TRBJ2-1
V gene: TRBV7-9
CDR3 protein: CASSFRSGGAPEQFF

J gene: TRBJ2-7
V gene: TRBV5-1
CDR3 protein: CASSLALFQNSYEQYF

J gene: TRBJ2-7
V gene: TRBV6-5
CDR3 protein: CASSYSSGNPYEQYF

J gene: TRBJ2-5
V gene: TRBV11-2
CDR3 protein: CASSPLGLSQETQYF

J gene: TRBJ1-5
V gene: TRBV4-1
CDR3 protein: CASSPTGERSNQPQHF

J gene: TRBJ2-3
V gene: TRBV5-1
CDR3 protein: CASSGGGLTSSTDTQYF

J gene: TRBJ1-2
V gene: TRBV5-5
CDR3 protein: CASSPQGLANYGYTF

J gene: TRBJ2-5
V gene: TRBV2
CDR3 protein: CASSASGGMETQYF

J gene: TRBJ2-7
V gene: TRBV7-2
CDR3 protein: CASSLAASGGYEQYF

J gene: TRBJ2-5
V gene: TRBV9
CDR3 protein: CASSVGGFQETQYF

J gene: TRBJ1-6
V gene: TRBV6-5
CDR3 protein: CASSYSPFNSPLHF

J gene: TRBJ2-3
V gene: TRBV9
CDR3 protein: CASSPGVGSTDTQYF

J gene: TRBJ1-6
V gene: TRBV19
CDR3 protein: CASSRAAGENSPLHF

J gene: TRBJ2-1
V gene: TRBV29-1
CDR3 protein: CSGGVYDNEQFF

J gene: TRBJ2-5
V gene: TRBV5-6
CDR3 protein: CASSLVTGAQETQYF

J gene: TRBJ2-1
V gene: TRBV6-5
CDR3 protein: CASSYLRGADEQFF

J gene: TRBJ2-5
V gene: TRBV6-5
CDR3 protein: CASTDQGYQETQYF

J gene: TRBJ2-5
V gene: TRBV7-2
CDR3 protein: CASSRVLAGAYQETQYF

J gene: TRBJ2-1
V gene: TRBV29-1
CDR3 protein: CSVDTELSYNEQFF

J gene: TRBJ2-2
V gene: TRBV5-1
CDR3 protein: CASSWDADTGELFF

J gene: TRBJ1-2
V gene: TRBV7-9
CDR3 protein: CASSKAEGNFGYTF

J gene: TRBJ1-4
V gene: TRBV4-2
CDR3 protein: CASSQDGGGGEKLFF

J gene: TRBJ1-1
V gene: TRBV7-2
CDR3 protein: CASSPWNTEAFF

J gene: TRBJ2-6
V gene: TRBV7-9
CDR3 protein: CASSFYLSGANVLTF

J gene: TRBJ1-3
V gene: TRBV5-5
CDR3 protein: CASSLTYSGNTIYF

J gene: TRBJ2-7
V gene: TRBV28
CDR3 protein: CASSPGGTGGVYEQYF

J gene: TRBJ2-7
V gene: TRBV6-6
CDR3 protein: CASSYSYYGPYEQYF

J gene: TRBJ2-3
V gene: TRBV18
CDR3 protein: CASSPGGADTQYF

J gene: TRBJ2-2
V gene: TRBV7-2
CDR3 protein: CASSLAAGTGELFF

J gene: TRBJ2-2
V gene: TRBV19
CDR3 protein: CASSIRVGGTNTGELFF

J gene: TRBJ1-2
V gene: TRBV7-2
CDR3 protein: CASRRGRENYGYTF

J gene: TRBJ1-2
V gene: TRBV7-6
CDR3 protein: CASSFDLRGYGYTF

J gene: TRBJ2-7
V gene: TRBV6-5
CDR3 protein: CASSMGDVRSYEQYF

J gene: TRBJ1-6
V gene: TRBV13
CDR3 protein: CASSRARGNSPLHF

J gene: TRBJ2-1
V gene: TRBV4-1
CDR3 protein: CASSQSYRVGPPYEQFF

J gene: TRBJ2-6
V gene: TRBV5-1
CDR3 protein: CASSLRGQSGANVLTF